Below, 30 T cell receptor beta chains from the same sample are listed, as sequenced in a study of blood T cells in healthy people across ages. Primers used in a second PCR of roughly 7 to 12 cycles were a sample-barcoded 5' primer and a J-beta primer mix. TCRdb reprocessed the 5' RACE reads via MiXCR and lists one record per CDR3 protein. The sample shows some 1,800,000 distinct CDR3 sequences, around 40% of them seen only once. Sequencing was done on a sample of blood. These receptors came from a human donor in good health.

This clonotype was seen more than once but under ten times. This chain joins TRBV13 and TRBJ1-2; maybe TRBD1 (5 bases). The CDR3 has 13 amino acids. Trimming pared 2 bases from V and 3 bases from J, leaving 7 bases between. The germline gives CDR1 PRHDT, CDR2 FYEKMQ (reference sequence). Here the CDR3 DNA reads TGTGCCAGCAGCTTAATGGGGGACTATGGCTACACCTTC. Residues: CASSLMGDYGYTF.

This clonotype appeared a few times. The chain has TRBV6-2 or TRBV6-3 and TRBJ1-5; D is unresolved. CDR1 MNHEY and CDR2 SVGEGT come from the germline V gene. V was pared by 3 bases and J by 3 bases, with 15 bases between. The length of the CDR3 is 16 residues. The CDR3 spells CASSYYPVRNNQPQHF. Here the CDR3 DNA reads TGTGCCAGCAGTTATTATCCGGTGAGGAACAATCAGCCCCAGCATTTT.

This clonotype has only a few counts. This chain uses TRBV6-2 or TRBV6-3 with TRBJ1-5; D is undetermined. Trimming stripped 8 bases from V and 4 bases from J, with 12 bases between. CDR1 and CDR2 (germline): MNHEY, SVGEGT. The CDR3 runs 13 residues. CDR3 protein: CASVDPANQPQHF. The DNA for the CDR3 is TGTGCCAGCGTGGATCCGGCGAATCAGCCCCAGCATTTT.

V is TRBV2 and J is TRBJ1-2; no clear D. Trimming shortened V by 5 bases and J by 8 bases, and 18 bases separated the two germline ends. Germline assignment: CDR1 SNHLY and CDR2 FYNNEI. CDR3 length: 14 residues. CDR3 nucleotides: TGTGCCAGCAGTCCGGACGGATTCTCCGGGGGCTACACCTTC. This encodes CASSPDGFSGGYTF.

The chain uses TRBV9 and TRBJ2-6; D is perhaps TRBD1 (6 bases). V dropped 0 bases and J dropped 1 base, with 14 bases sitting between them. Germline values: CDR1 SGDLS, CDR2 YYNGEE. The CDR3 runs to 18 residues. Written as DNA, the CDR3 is TGTGCCAGCAGCGTAGACCGTCGAGGGGGTTCTGGGGCCAACGTCCTGACTTTC. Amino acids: CASSVDRRGGSGANVLTF.

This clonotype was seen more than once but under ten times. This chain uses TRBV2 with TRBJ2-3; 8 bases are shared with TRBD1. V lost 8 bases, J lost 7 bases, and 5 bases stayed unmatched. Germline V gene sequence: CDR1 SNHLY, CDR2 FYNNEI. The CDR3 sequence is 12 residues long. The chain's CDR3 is CASRDRLYTQYF. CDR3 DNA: TGTGCCAGCCGGGACAGGCTTTATACGCAGTATTTT.

The CDR3 sequence is CASRRGGTGYTDTQYF. The CDR3 DNA follows: TGTGCCAGCAGGCGAGGGGGAACAGGGTACACAGATACGCAGTATTTT. V gene TRBV7-2 combines with J gene TRBJ2-3; tentative D call: TRBD1 (6 bases). The germline CDR1 and CDR2 sequences are SGHTA and FQGNSA. This CDR3 contains 16 residues. V was cut by 6 bases and J by 2 bases, with 18 bases left in between.

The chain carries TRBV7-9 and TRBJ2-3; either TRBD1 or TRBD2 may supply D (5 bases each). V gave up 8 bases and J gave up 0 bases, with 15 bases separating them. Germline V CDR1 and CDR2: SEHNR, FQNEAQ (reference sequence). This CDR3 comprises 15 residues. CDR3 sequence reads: CASCSGTTSTDTQYF. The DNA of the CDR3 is TGTGCCAGCTGCTCCGGGACCACAAGCACAGATACGCAGTATTTT.

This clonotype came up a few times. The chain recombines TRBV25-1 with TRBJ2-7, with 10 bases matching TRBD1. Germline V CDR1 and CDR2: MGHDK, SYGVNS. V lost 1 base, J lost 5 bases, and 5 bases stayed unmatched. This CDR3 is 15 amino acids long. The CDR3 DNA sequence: TGTGCCAGCAGTGAATGGGGGACAGGGGTTAACGAGCAGTACTTC. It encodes CASSEWGTGVNEQYF.

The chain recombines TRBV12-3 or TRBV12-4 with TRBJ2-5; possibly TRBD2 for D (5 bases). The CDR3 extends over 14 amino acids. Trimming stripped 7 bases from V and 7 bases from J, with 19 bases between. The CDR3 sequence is CASTPLGSSWTQYF. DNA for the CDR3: TGTGCCAGCACCCCCCTAGGGAGCTCGTGGACCCAGTACTTC.

The CDR3 region is CSATKDLGHSYEQYF. The CDR3 nucleotides are TGCAGTGCCACCAAAGATCTCGGGCACTCCTACGAGCAGTACTTC. This chain links TRBV20-1 with TRBJ2-7; unclear D gene. CDR3 length equals 15 residues. Per the germline V gene, CDR1 is DFQATT and CDR2 is SNEGSKA (reference sequence). V dropped 6 bases and J dropped 0 bases, with 18 bases sitting between them.

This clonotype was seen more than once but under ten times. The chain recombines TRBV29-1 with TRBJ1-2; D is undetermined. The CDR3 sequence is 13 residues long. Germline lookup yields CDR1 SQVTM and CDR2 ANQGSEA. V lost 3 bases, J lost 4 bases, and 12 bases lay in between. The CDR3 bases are TGCAGCGTTGAGGCAGTGACGCCCTATGGCTACACCTTC. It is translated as CSVEAVTPYGYTF.

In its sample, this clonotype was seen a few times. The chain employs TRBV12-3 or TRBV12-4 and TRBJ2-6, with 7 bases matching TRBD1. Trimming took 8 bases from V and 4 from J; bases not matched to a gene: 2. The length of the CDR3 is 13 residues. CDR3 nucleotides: TGTGCCAGCGGACAGGCGGGGGCCAACGTCCTGACTTTC. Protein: CASGQAGANVLTF.

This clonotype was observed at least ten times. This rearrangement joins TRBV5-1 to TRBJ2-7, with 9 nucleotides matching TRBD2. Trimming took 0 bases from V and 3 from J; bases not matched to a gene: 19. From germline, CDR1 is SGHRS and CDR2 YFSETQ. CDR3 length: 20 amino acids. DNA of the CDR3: TGCGCCAGCAGCTTGGAAAAGGGACCAGCGGGGGGTGCTCCGTTCTACGAGCAGTACTTC. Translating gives CASSLEKGPAGGAPFYEQYF. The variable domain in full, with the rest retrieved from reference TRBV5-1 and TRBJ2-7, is KAGVTQTPRYLIKTRGQQVTLSCSPISGHRSVSWYQQTPGQGLQFLFEYFSETQRNKGNFPGRFSGRQFSNSRSEMNVSTLELGDSALYLCASSLEKGPAGGAPFYEQYFGPGTRLTVT.

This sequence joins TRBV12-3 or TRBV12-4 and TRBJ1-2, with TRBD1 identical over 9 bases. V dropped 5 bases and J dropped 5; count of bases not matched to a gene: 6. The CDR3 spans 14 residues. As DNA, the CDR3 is TGTGCCAGCAGTAAACAGGGGGCGAATTATGGCTACACCTTC. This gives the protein CASSKQGANYGYTF.

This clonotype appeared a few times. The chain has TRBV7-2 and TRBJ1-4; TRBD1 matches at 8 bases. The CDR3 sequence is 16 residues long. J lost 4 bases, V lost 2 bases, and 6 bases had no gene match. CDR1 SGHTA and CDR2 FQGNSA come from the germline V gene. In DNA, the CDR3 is TGTGCCAGCAGCTTACTTCCGGGACAGGTTAATGAAAAACTGTTTTTT. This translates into CASSLLPGQVNEKLFF. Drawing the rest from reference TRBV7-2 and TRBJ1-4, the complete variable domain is GAGVSQSPSNKVTEKGKDVELRCDPISGHTALYWYRQSLGQGLEFLIYFQGNSAPDKSGLPSDRFSAERTGGSVSTLTIQRTQQEDSAVYLCASSLLPGQVNEKLFFGSGTQLSVL.

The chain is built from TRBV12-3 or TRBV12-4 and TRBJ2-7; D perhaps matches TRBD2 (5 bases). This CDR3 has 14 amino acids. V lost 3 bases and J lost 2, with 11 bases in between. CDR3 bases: TGTGCCAGCAGTTTTCAACTAGGGACCTACGAGCAGTACTTC. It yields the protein CASSFQLGTYEQYF.

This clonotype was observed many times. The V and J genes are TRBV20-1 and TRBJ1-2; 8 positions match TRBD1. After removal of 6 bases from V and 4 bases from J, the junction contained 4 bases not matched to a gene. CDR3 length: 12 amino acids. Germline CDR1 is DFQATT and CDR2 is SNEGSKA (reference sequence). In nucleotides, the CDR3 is TGCAGTGCCCGACAGGGGAGCTATGGCTACACCTTC. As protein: CSARQGSYGYTF.

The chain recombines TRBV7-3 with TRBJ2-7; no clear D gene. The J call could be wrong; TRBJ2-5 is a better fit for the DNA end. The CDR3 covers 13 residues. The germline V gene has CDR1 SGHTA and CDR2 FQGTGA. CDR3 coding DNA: TGTGCCAGCAGCTTAACGCGGCGGGAGACCCAGTACTTC. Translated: CASSLTRRETQYF.

Here the CDR3 reads CSVQDVAEAFF. The CDR3 DNA follows: TGCAGCGTCCAGGACGTAGCTGAAGCTTTCTTT. The chain uses TRBV29-1 and TRBJ1-1; D is unresolved. Germline V CDR1 and CDR2: SQVTM, ANQGSEA. V gave up 6 bases and J gave up 6 bases, with 11 bases separating them. The CDR3 sequence is 11 residues long.

CDR3 residues: CASSSHRGNGELFF. The CDR3 region has the DNA TGTGCCAGCAGTTCACACAGGGGAAACGGGGAGCTGTTTTTT. The rearrangement links TRBV12-3 or TRBV12-4 to TRBJ2-2, with 7 positions matching TRBD1. The V segment lost 4 bases and the J segment 7 bases; nucleotides outside the gene matches: 6. The CDR3 covers 14 residues.

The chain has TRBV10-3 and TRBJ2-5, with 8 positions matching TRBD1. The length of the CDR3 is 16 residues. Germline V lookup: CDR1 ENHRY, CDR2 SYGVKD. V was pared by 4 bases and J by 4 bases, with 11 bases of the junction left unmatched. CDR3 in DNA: TGTGCCATCAGTGCAGGACAGGGACTTCGGTCAGAGACCCAGTACTTC. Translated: CAISAGQGLRSETQYF.

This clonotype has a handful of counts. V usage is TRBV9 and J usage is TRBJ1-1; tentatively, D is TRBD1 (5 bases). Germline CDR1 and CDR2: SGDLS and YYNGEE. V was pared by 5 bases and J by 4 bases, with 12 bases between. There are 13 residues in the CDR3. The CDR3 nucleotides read TGTGCCAGCAGTGGAACAGGCCTCACTGAAGCTTTCTTT. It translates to CASSGTGLTEAFF.

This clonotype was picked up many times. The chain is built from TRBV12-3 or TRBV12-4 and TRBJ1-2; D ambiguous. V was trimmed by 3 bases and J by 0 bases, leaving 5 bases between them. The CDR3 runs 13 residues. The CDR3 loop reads CASSFSTNYGYTF. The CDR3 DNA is TGTGCCAGCAGTTTCTCAACTAACTATGGCTACACCTTC.

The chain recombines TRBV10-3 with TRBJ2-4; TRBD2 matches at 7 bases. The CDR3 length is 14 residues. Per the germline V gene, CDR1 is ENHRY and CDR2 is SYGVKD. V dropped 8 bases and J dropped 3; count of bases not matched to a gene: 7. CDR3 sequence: CAISGREGKNIQYF. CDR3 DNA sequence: TGTGCCATCTCGGGCAGGGAGGGCAAAAACATTCAGTACTTC.

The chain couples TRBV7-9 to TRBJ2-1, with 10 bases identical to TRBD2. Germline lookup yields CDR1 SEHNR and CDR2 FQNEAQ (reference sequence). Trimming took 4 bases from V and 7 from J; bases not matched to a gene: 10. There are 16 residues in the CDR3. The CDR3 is CASSSPLAGATNEQFF. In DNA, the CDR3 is TGTGCCAGCAGCTCCCCCCTAGCGGGGGCAACTAATGAGCAGTTCTTC.

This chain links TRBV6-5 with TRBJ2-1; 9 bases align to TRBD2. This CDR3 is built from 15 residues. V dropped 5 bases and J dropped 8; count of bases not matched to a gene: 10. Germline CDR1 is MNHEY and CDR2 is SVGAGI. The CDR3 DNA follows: TGTGCCAGCAGTCCCCTAGCGGGGATTTACGATGAGCAGTTCTTC. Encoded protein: CASSPLAGIYDEQFF.

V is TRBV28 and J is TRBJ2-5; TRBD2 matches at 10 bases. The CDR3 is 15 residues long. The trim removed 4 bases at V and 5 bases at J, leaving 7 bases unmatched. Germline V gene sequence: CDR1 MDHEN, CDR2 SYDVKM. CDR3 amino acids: CASSSGTSVPETQYF. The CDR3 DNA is TGTGCCAGCAGTTCCGGGACTAGCGTCCCCGAGACCCAGTACTTC.

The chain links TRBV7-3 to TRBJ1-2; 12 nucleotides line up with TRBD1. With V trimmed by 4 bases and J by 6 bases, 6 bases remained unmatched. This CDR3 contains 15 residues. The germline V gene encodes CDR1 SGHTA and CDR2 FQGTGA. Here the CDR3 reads CASSSSGQGADGYTF. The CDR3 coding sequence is TGTGCCAGCAGCTCCTCGGGACAGGGGGCGGATGGCTACACCTTC.

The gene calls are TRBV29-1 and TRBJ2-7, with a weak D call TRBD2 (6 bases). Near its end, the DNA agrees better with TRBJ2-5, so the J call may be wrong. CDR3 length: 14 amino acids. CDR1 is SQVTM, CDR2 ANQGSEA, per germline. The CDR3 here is CSVEGGEVSETQYF. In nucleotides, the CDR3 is TGCAGCGTTGAAGGGGGGGAAGTAAGTGAGACCCAGTACTTC.